The clone carrying this T cell receptor beta chain was counted only a few times. The antigen remains unidentified. Germline V gene sequence: CDR1 LGHNA, CDR2 YSLEER. Unmatched junction bases numbered 9, after V lost 0 bases and J lost 12 bases. The CDR3 has 16 residues. This sample was included in a study of PD-L1 blockade in urothelial cancer. On the study more broadly: Males with urothelial cancer arising in the bladder constituted about 90% of the roughly 29 patients. The median T cell count in blood samples was 141,255.

Time point of the sample: peripheral blood 6 weeks after treatment start. Patients were living with locally advanced or metastatic urothelial carcinoma. The data were produced by immunoSEQ multiplex PCR, yet TCRdb's version contains in-frame clones alone and is incomplete. The sample holds about 51,000 clones, more than 75% seen once. Study-wide results and limits: Below-median pretreatment blood TCR clonality was a predictor of better survival.

The sequencing here drew on PBMCs, taken around atezolizumab (anti-PD-L1) treatment. This chain joins TRBV4-3 and TRBJ2-3, with TRBD2 identical over 13 bases. The TCR comes from a man aged 60 to 69 with urothelial cancer. In nucleotides, the CDR3 is TGCGCCAGCAGCCAAGATGGGGGGACTAGCGGGGCCTTTCAGTATTTT. Protein: CASSQDGGTSGAFQYF.